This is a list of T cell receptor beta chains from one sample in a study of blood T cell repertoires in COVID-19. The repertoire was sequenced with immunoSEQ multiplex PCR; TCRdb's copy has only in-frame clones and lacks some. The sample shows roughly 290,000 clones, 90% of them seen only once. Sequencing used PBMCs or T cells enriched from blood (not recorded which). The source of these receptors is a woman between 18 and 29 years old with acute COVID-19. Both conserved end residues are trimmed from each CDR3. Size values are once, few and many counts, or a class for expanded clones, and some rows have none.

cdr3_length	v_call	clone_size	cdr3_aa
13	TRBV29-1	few	SVLMGREQLGEQF
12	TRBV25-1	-	ASSENRGEAEAF
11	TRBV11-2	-	ASRSGLAYEQY
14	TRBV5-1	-	ASSYGTSGSSETQY
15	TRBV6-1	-	ASSEAGHSSGANVLT
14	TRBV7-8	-	ASSFRTSDDTGELF
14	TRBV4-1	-	ASSQGRRDSVSGYT
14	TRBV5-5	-	ASSLAPPTGQETQY
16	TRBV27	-	ASSSGTSGASSYNEQF
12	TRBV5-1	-	ASSLAQGDEKLF
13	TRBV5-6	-	ASSLSDSLYNEQF
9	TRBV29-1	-	SAGTGDEQF
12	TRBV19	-	ATRDRTANQPQH